What follows are 27 T cell receptor beta chains derived from one specimen sequenced in a study of cytomegalovirus exposure and HLA in healthy donors. This PCR relied on a set of 60 Vbeta primers and 13 Jbeta primers. TCRdb's copy holds only in-frame clones and misses some; the assay was immunoSEQ multiplex PCR. The sample includes around 230,000 clones, around 84% of them seen just once. Specimen: PBMCs. These receptors all come from a girl aged 2 to 9 in good health and CMV-seronegative.

The rearrangement links TRBV27 to TRBJ2-5; TRBD1 agrees at 8 bases. The junction had 6 bases not matched to a gene; V was cut back by 4 bases and J by 5 bases. The CDR3 covers 14 residues. Germline V gene lookup returns CDR1 MNHEY and CDR2 SMNVEV (reference sequence). This chain's CDR3 is CASSYRGSRETQYF. CDR3 nucleotide sequence: TGTGCCAGCAGTTACAGGGGGTCGAGGGAGACCCAGTACTTC.

The chain is built from TRBV15 and TRBJ2-1; D possibly corresponds to TRBD2 (6 bases). This CDR3 contains 12 residues. Germline V gives CDR1 LNHNV, CDR2 YYDKDF (reference sequence). The V and J ends lost 4 bases and 10 bases respectively, with 11 bases between them. In DNA, the CDR3 is TGTGCCACCAGCATTGGGACTCGAGAGCAGTTCTTC. Translated, it gives CATSIGTREQFF.

In this sample, this clone turned up a few times. The chain uses TRBV4-1 and TRBJ2-7; D gene ambiguous. The CDR3 contains 13 residues. Per the germline V gene, CDR1 is MGHRA and CDR2 is YSYEKL. V lost 0 bases to trimming and J lost 3 bases, with 6 bases between them. In DNA, the CDR3 is TGCGCCAGCAGCCAAGATGTCTTCTACGAGCAGTACTTC. Its protein product is CASSQDVFYEQYF.

This clone was seen once. This chain connects TRBV28 to TRBJ2-1, with 10 bases that match TRBD2. The V and J ends lost 3 bases and 11 bases, in that order; junction bases with no gene match: 13. The CDR3 is 16 amino acids. From germline, CDR1 is MDHEN and CDR2 SYDVKM. CDR3 DNA: TGTGCCAGCAGTTTCTCCGTTAGCGGGGGGCAATTTAAGCAGTTCTTC. This encodes CASSFSVSGGQFKQFF.

The chain links TRBV29-1 to TRBJ2-5, with a possible D match to TRBD2 (5 bases). The V end lost 7 bases, the J end lost 1 base, and 16 bases lay between the germline ends. CDR1 and CDR2 from the germline V gene are SQVTM and ANQGSEA. The CDR3 extends over 14 amino acids. The CDR3 region has the DNA TGCAGCGCTTGGCCAGAGGGATTCCAAGAGACCCAGTACTTC. Its translation is CSAWPEGFQETQYF.

This chain joins TRBV7-9 and TRBJ2-2, with D maybe TRBD1 (6 bases). CDR1 is SEHNR, CDR2 FQNEAQ, per germline (reference sequence). V lost 6 bases, J lost 3 bases, and 14 bases lay in between. The CDR3 totals 15 residues. The CDR3 region has the DNA TGTGCCAGCAGTCCCACAGGGCCCCACACCGGGGAGCTGTTTTTT. Residues: CASSPTGPHTGELFF.

This sequence joins TRBV19 and TRBJ1-1; 8 bases line up with TRBD1. Germline CDR1 and CDR2: LNHDA and SQIVND (reference sequence). CDR3 length: 14 amino acids. The V and J ends lost 4 bases and 1 base, in that order; junction bases with no gene match: 2. The DNA of the CDR3 is TGTGCCAGTAGTAGGGACAGGCCGAACACTGAAGCTTTCTTT. Protein sequence: CASSRDRPNTEAFF.

This clone turned up a few times. V and J are TRBV6-1 and TRBJ1-4, with a possible D match to TRBD1 (5 bases). The CDR3 consists of 14 residues. Deletions cut 8 bases from V and 3 bases from J, with 13 bases between. CDR1 MNHNS and CDR2 SASEGT come from the germline V gene. Here the CDR3 reads CASGPRGSNEKLFF. The CDR3 nucleotides are TGTGCCAGCGGACCGCGGGGCTCTAATGAAAAACTGTTTTTT.

This clone was found a few times. The chain is built from TRBV29-1 and TRBJ2-3, with TRBD2 matching 8 bases. The CDR3 has 12 residues. Germline V lookup: CDR1 SQVTM, CDR2 ANQGSEA. After removal of 6 bases from V and 1 base from J, the junction contained 0 bases not matched to a gene. The CDR3: CSVTSGTDTQYF. CDR3 DNA sequence: TGCAGCGTGACTAGCGGCACAGATACGCAGTATTTT.

The rearrangement joins TRBV4-2 to TRBJ2-3; 9 bases are a match to TRBD2. The CDR3 contains 18 residues. The junction had 15 bases not matched to a gene; V was cut back by 3 bases and J by 5 bases. CDR1 is LGHNA and CDR2 is YNFKEQ in the germline V gene. The CDR3 nucleotides are TGTGCCAGCAGCCAGGGTTCTATGGCGGGAGGGTTGGGAGATACGCAGTATTTT. Its protein product is CASSQGSMAGGLGDTQYF.

The chain uses TRBV19 and TRBJ1-1; D unclear. CDR1 LNHDA and CDR2 SQIVND come from the germline V gene (reference sequence). The CDR3 consists of 13 residues. V was trimmed by 7 bases and J by 3 bases, leaving 12 bases between them. Here the CDR3 reads CASKSQTYTEAFF. For the CDR3, the DNA is TGTGCCAGTAAGTCACAGACCTACACTGAAGCTTTCTTT.

CDR3: CASSRQGLNSPLHF. CDR3 nucleotide sequence: TGTGCCAGCAGTCGACAGGGCCTGAATTCACCCCTCCACTTT. V gene TRBV27 combines with J gene TRBJ1-6, with 7 nucleotides matching TRBD1. This CDR3 comprises 14 residues. Germline lookup yields CDR1 MNHEY and CDR2 SMNVEV (reference sequence). The junction had 5 bases not matched to a gene; V was cut back by 5 bases and J by 7 bases.

This chain links TRBV10-3 with TRBJ2-3; TRBD1 might be the D (5 bases). Trimming removed 2 bases at V and 1 base at J, with 7 bases between. The germline gives CDR1 ENHRY, CDR2 SYGVKD. The CDR3 sequence is 14 residues long. This chain's CDR3 is CAISEGARTDTQYF. CDR3 DNA sequence: TGTGCCATCAGTGAGGGGGCGCGCACAGATACGCAGTATTTT.

This rearrangement joins TRBV19 to TRBJ2-1; the match to TRBD1 covers 9 bases. V lost 5 bases, J lost 12 bases, and 11 bases stayed unmatched. CDR1 and CDR2 (germline): LNHDA, SQIVND (reference sequence). This CDR3 has 14 residues. The CDR3: CASSGQGSGFTQFF. CDR3 DNA sequence: TGTGCCAGTAGTGGACAGGGGTCGGGGTTTACGCAGTTCTTC.

The CDR3 is CASSDWEGKAFF. The CDR3 bases are TGCGCCAGCAGCGACTGGGAGGGTAAAGCTTTCTTT. This rearrangement joins TRBV10-1 to TRBJ1-1; D ambiguous. The CDR3 is 12 amino acids. Germline-derived CDR1 and CDR2 are WNHNN and SYGVQD (reference sequence). Between the trimmed V and J ends, which lost 6 bases and 9 bases, there was a span of 14 bases.

The table lists this clone with a few counts. This rearrangement joins TRBV4-2 to TRBJ2-7, with D possibly TRBD2 on 6 matching bases. This CDR3 comprises 14 residues. V was shortened by 1 base and J by 11 bases, with 18 bases between the two germline ends. The germline V gene encodes CDR1 LGHNA and CDR2 YNFKEQ. The CDR3 region has the DNA TGTGCCAGCAGCCAAGCTGGCGGGACGGGAGACGAGTACTTC. It yields the protein CASSQAGGTGDEYF.

The V call is TRBV5-4, the J call TRBJ2-7, with D possibly being TRBD1 (6 bases). The CDR3 has 14 residues. Per the germline V gene, CDR1 is SGHNT and CDR2 is YYREEE (reference sequence). V dropped 4 bases and J dropped 5 bases, with 16 bases sitting between them. The CDR3 bases are TGTGCCAGCAGCCACAATATAGGGGGTGACGAGCAGTACTTC. Its translation is CASSHNIGGDEQYF.

This clone was detected a few times. The chain has TRBV25-1 and TRBJ2-7, with TRBD2 matching 11 bases. Per the germline V gene, CDR1 is MGHDK and CDR2 is SYGVNS. The V gene end was trimmed by 3 bases and the J gene end by 1 base; junction bases not matched to a gene: 11. The CDR3 consists of 18 residues. CDR3 sequence: CASSDSLPSGGKSYEQYF. The CDR3 DNA is TGTGCCAGCAGTGATTCTCTGCCTAGCGGGGGGAAATCCTACGAGCAGTACTTC.

This chain joins TRBV5-3 and TRBJ1-5; the D is unclear. TRBV5-3 is sorted into the ORF group, with uncertain function. V lost 0 bases and J lost 0, with 10 bases in between. The CDR3 is made up of 16 amino acids. The DNA of the CDR3 is TGTGCCAGAAGCTTGGAACTCCGTTATAGCAATCAGCCCCAGCATTTT. Protein sequence: CARSLELRYSNQPQHF.

The V gene is TRBV5-1, the J gene TRBJ1-3; perhaps TRBD1 as D (6 bases). The germline V and J ends were trimmed by 4 bases and 0 bases, with 14 bases remaining between them. Per the germline V gene, CDR1 is SGHRS and CDR2 is YFSETQ. CDR3 size: 16 residues. The CDR3 sequence is CASSRGGLNSGNTIYF. In nucleotides, the CDR3 is TGCGCCAGCAGCAGGGGGGGCCTGAACTCTGGAAACACCATATATTTT.

This clone was counted only a few times. V and J are TRBV2 and TRBJ1-4; 8 nucleotides agree with TRBD1. The V and J ends lost 3 bases and 10 bases, in that order; junction bases with no gene match: 10. From germline, CDR1 is SNHLY and CDR2 FYNNEI. CDR3 length equals 15 residues. This chain's CDR3 is CASSDVGTGGIKLFF. The DNA for the CDR3 is TGTGCCAGCAGTGATGTGGGGACAGGCGGGATAAAACTGTTTTTT.

The chain joins TRBV6-5 to TRBJ1-5, with TRBD1 identical over 11 bases. Looked up from germline, CDR1 is MNHEY and CDR2 is SVGAGI. Losses at the gene ends were 2 bases for V and 7 bases for J; bases not matched to a gene: 7. The CDR3 loop spans 16 amino acids. Here the CDR3 reads CASSYGGTGGQQPQHF. The CDR3 bases are TGTGCCAGCAGTTACGGTGGGACAGGGGGACAGCAGCCCCAGCATTTT.

This chain connects TRBV5-4 to TRBJ1-2; 11 bases are shared with TRBD1. With V trimmed by 5 bases and J by 0 bases, 6 bases remained unmatched. The V gene's germline CDR1 is SGHNT and CDR2 YYREEE (reference sequence). This CDR3 has 16 residues. CDR3: CASSSGTGGANYGYTF. In DNA form, the CDR3 reads TGTGCCAGCAGTTCCGGGACAGGGGGAGCTAACTATGGCTACACCTTC.

V and J are TRBV5-4 and TRBJ2-5, with 12 bases lining up with TRBD2. J lost 11 bases, V lost 2 bases, and 13 bases had no gene match. In germline, CDR1 is SGHNT, CDR2 YYREEE (reference sequence). The CDR3 consists of 16 residues. This CDR3 reads CASSFLGLAGMREQYF. The CDR3 region has the DNA TGTGCCAGCAGCTTTCTCGGACTAGCGGGGATGAGAGAGCAGTACTTC.

The chain recombines TRBV30 with TRBJ2-7; TRBD1 matches 8 bases. The CDR3 is 15 amino acids. CDR1 GTSNPN and CDR2 SVGIG come from the germline V gene (reference sequence). V lost 2 bases and J lost 4; bases outside the gene matches: 10. CDR3 in DNA: TGTGCCTGGAGTTATGGGACAGGTTATATTTACGAGCAGTACTTC. It is translated as CAWSYGTGYIYEQYF.

This chain connects TRBV5-1 to TRBJ1-4; D unresolved. Germline V gene sequence: CDR1 SGHRS, CDR2 YFSETQ. V was cut by 2 bases and J by 5 bases, with 10 bases left in between. This CDR3 contains 14 residues. This CDR3 is CASSFGVVNEKLFF. The CDR3 DNA follows: TGCGCCAGCAGCTTCGGGGTGGTAAATGAAAAACTGTTTTTT.

The J gene is TRBJ2-2, the V gene TRBV10-3, with TRBD2 matching over 12 bases. The CDR3 is 18 amino acids. CDR1 is ENHRY and CDR2 is SYGVKD in the germline V gene. The ends lost 6 bases at V and 2 bases at J; junction bases unmatched: 10. DNA for the CDR3: TGTGCCATCAGCAAGGGGAGACTAGCGGGGGTAAACACCGGGGAGCTGTTTTTT. This sequence encodes CAISKGRLAGVNTGELFF.